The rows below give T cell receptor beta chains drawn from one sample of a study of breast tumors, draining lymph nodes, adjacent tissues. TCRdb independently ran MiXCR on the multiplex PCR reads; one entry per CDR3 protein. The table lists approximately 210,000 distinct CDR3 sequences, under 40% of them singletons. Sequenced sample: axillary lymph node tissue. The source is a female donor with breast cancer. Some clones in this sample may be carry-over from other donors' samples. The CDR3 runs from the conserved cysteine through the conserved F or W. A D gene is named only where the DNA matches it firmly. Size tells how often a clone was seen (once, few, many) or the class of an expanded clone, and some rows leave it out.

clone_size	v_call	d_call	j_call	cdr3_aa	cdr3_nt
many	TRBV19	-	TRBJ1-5	CASSMAGNQPQHF	TGTGCCAGTAGTATGGCAGGGAATCAGCCCCAGCATTTT
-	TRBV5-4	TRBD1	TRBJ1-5	CASSLEDRVGEPQHF	TGTGCCAGCAGCTTGGAGGACAGGGTGGGGGAGCCCCAGCATTTT
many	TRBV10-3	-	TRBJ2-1	CAIRSIYNEQFF	TGTGCCATCAGAAGTATTTACAATGAGCAGTTCTTC
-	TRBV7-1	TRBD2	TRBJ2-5	CASSSRAGTSGGAETQYF	TGTGCCAGCAGCTCACGGGCCGGGACTAGCGGGGGGGCGGAGACCCAGTACTTC
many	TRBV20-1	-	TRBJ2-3	CSASLQAGDTQYF	TGCAGTGCTAGTTTGCAGGCCGGAGATACGCAGTATTTT
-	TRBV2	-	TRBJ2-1	CASLGTLSYNEQFF	TGTGCCAGCTTAGGGACCCTCTCCTACAATGAGCAGTTCTTC
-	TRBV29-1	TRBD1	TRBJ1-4	CSVRTGESAEKLFF	TGCAGCGTCCGGACAGGGGAAAGTGCCGAAAAACTGTTTTTT
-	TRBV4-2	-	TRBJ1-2	CASSQALTGTGYGYTF	TGTGCCAGCAGCCAAGCCCTAACAGGAACTGGCTATGGCTACACCTTC
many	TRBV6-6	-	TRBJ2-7	CASKHQQGYEQYF	TGTGCCAGCAAACACCAACAGGGATACGAGCAGTACTTC
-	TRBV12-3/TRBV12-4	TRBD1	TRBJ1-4	CASSRDRNEKLFF	TGTGCCAGCAGTCGGGACAGGAATGAAAAACTGTTTTTT
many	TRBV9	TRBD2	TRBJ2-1	CASSPRTGLAINEQFF	TGTGCCAGCAGCCCCCGAACCGGACTAGCGATCAATGAGCAGTTCTTC
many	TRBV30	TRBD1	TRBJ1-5	CAWSPGQVYQPQHF	TGTGCCTGGAGTCCTGGACAGGTTTATCAGCCCCAGCATTTT
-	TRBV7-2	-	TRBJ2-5	CASSLGPPRGGDQPQYF	TGTGCCAGCAGCTTAGGGCCGCCTCGGGGCGGGGATCAGCCCCAGTACTTC
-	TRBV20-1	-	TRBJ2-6	CSAIQRSGANVLTF	TGCAGTGCTATACAGCGATCTGGGGCCAACGTCCTGACTTTC
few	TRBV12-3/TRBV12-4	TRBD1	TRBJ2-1	CASSFSGTGASNEQFF	TGTGCCAGCAGTTTCTCCGGGACAGGGGCATCCAATGAGCAGTTCTTC
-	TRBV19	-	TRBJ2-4	CATSQVKNIQYF	TGTGCCACCTCCCAGGTCAAAAACATTCAGTACTTC
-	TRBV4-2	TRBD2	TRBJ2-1	CASSQVVLAGGSSYNEQFF	TGTGCCAGCAGCCAAGTCGTACTAGCGGGGGGGAGCTCCTACAATGAGCAGTTCTTC
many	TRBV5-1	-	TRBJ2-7	CASSLVAGRASEQYF	TGCGCCAGCAGCTTGGTGGCAGGGCGGGCAAGCGAGCAGTACTTC
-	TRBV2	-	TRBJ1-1	CASRVQRTTEAFF	TGTGCCAGCAGGGTACAGCGAACCACTGAAGCTTTCTTT
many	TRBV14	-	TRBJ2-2	CASSQDGISLPGELFF	TGTGCCAGCAGCCAAGACGGGATTAGTCTTCCCGGGGAGCTGTTTTTT
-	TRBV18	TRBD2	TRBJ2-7	CASSASGRANEQYF	TGTGCCAGCTCAGCTAGCGGGAGGGCCAACGAGCAGTACTTC
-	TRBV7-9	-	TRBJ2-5	CASSPGAAGYRGEPQYF	TGTGCCAGCAGCCCAGGGGCCGCGGGATACCGTGGAGAGCCCCAGTACTTC
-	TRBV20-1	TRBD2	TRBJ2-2	CSASPRGRGGNTGELFF	TGCAGTGCTAGCCCCCGAGGGCGGGGGGGGAACACCGGGGAGCTGTTTTTT
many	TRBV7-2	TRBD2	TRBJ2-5	CASSPWTSGGAWETQYF	TGTGCCAGCAGCCCATGGACTAGCGGGGGGGCCTGGGAGACCCAGTACTTC
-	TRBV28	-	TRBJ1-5	CASGLWDGRKNQPQHF	TGTGCCAGCGGTTTATGGGACGGGCGAAAAAATCAGCCCCAGCATTTT
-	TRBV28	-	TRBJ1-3	CASRERGSGNTIYF	TGTGCCAGCAGGGAAAGGGGATCTGGAAACACCATATATTTT
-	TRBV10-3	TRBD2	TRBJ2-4	CASREGAKNIQYF	TGTGCCTCGAGGGAGGGTGCCAAAAACATTCAGTACTTC
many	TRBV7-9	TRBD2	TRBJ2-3	CASGGGRAETDTQYF	TGTGCCAGCGGGGGCGGGAGGGCCGAGACAGATACGCAGTATTTT
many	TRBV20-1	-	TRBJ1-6	CSAPDVTGYNSPLHF	TGCAGTGCTCCGGACGTCACGGGGTATAATTCACCCCTCCACTTT
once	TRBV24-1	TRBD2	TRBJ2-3	CATSDWPSGRPSEDTQYF	TGTGCCACCAGTGATTGGCCTAGCGGGAGGCCCTCTGAAGATACGCAGTATTTT
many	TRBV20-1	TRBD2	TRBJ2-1	CSARDPYSGKYNEQFF	TGCAGTGCTAGAGATCCTTATAGCGGGAAGTACAATGAGCAGTTCTTC
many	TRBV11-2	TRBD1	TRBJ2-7	CASSQGQGSWRDF	TGTGCCAGCAGCCAGGGACAGGGATCCTGGCGGGACTTC
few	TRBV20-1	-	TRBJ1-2	CSAVPGGGYTF	TGCAGTGCTGTTCCGGGGGGGGGCTACACCTTC
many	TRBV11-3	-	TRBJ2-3	CASSWGLSTDTQYF	TGTGCCAGCAGTTGGGGGCTTTCCACAGATACGCAGTATTTT
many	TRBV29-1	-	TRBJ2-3	CSVGGGTVVTDTQYF	TGCAGCGTTGGGGGGGGGACAGTAGTCACAGATACGCAGTATTTT
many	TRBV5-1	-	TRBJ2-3	CASGGVEDTQYF	TGCGCCAGCGGAGGGGTAGAAGATACGCAGTATTTT
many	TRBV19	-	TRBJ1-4	CASSTLNEKLFF	TGTGCCAGTAGTACACTTAATGAAAAACTGTTTTTT
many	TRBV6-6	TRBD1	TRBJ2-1	CASSYGTGAANEQFF	TGTGCCAGCAGTTACGGGACAGGGGCGGCCAATGAGCAGTTCTTC
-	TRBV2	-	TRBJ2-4	CASSEEGLATAKNIQYF	TGTGCCAGCAGTGAAGAAGGGCTAGCGACGGCCAAAAACATTCAGTACTTC
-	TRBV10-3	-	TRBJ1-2	CAISVGGSQAPYGYTF	TGTGCCATAAGCGTTGGGGGATCACAGGCACCCTATGGCTACACCTTC
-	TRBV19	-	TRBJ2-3	CASSISGGARYEQYF	TGTGCCAGTAGTATCTCCGGGGGCGCTCGTTATGAGCAGTATTTT
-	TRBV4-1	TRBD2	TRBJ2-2	CASSQDERGANTGELSW	TGCGCCAGCAGCCAAGACGAGCGGGGGGCGAACACCGGGGAGCTGTCTTGG
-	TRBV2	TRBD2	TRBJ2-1	CASSDTSGGANEQFF	TGTGCCAGCAGTGATACTAGCGGGGGGGCGAATGAGCAGTTCTTC
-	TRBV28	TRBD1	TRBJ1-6	CASSSLTGNNSPLHF	TGTGCCAGCAGTTCTCTGACAGGGAACAATTCACCCCTCCACTTT
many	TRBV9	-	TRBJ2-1	CASSVAGNPHSYNEQFF	TGTGCCAGCAGCGTAGCGGGTAATCCCCACTCCTACAATGAGCAGTTCTTC